Below, 9 T cell receptor beta chains from the same sample are listed, as sequenced in a study of vaccination effects on CD4 cells after COVID-19. Antigens for these TCRs are unknown. Assay used: immunoSEQ multiplex PCR; TCRdb lists only in-frame clones, some missing. The sample carries about 25,000 clones, 73% recorded once. Peptide-pool stimulation followed by sequencing identified expanded antigen-specific CD4+ clonotypes in the ViraFEST assay. The culture ran for about eleven days before CD4+ T cells were isolated. In the vaccine recipients, nucleocapsid antibodies were negative and there was no prior SARS-CoV-2 infection. The specimen was CD4+ T cells from PBMCs cultured with SARS-CoV-2 spike peptides, collected before COVID-19 vaccination. These receptor sequences come from a human donor who received a COVID-19 vaccine.

J is TRBJ2-5 and V is TRBV4-1; 11 bases are a match to TRBD1. The CDR3 extends over 21 amino acids. The ends lost 3 bases at V and 2 bases at J; junction bases unmatched: 20. Germline V gene data show CDR1 as MGHRA and CDR2 as YSYEKL. CDR3 bases: TGCGCCAGCAGCCAGACTCCGGGACAGGGGGGGATCATCGACTCACAAGAGACCCAGTACTTC. It translates to CASSQTPGQGGIIDSQETQYF.

CDR3 coding DNA: TGTGCCAGCAGTGAAACAGGGGCCAACGTCCTGACTTTC. This codes for CASSETGANVLTF. The chain uses TRBV12-3 or TRBV12-4 and TRBJ2-6; unclear D gene. V lost 5 bases and J lost 4, with 6 bases in between. The CDR3 covers 13 residues.

The gene calls are TRBV4-1 and TRBJ2-5; D unresolved. CDR1 is MGHRA and CDR2 is YSYEKL in the germline V gene. The CDR3 consists of 13 residues. V shed 1 base and J shed 5 bases, with 8 bases lying between them. CDR3 nucleotides: TGCGCCAGCAGCCAAGCGATCATGGAGACCCAGTACTTC. This encodes CASSQAIMETQYF.

J is TRBJ1-2 and V is TRBV19; 8 bases fit TRBD1. V lost 10 bases, J lost 5 bases, and 9 bases stayed unmatched. The germline gives CDR1 LNHDA, CDR2 SQIVND (reference sequence). This CDR3 is 13 amino acids long. The CDR3: CATEDREGYGYTF. CDR3 nucleotide sequence: TGTGCCACCGAGGACAGGGAGGGGTATGGCTACACCTTC.

V gene TRBV15 combines with J gene TRBJ2-4; 12 nucleotides agree with TRBD2. Germline V gene data show CDR1 as LNHNV and CDR2 as YYDKDF (reference sequence). Trimming at V came to 0 bases and at J to 1 base, leaving 7 bases not matched to a gene. The CDR3 sequence is 19 residues long. The CDR3 DNA reads TGTGCCACCAGCAGAGATAGTACTAGCGGGAGGATCGCCAAAAACATTCAGTACTTC. It codes for CATSRDSTSGRIAKNIQYF.

This clone was counted once. This chain connects TRBV5-4 to TRBJ2-5; 9 nucleotides agree with TRBD2. The CDR3 loop spans 17 amino acids. J lost 1 base, V lost 4 bases, and 11 bases had no gene match. Germline lookup yields CDR1 SGHNT and CDR2 YYREEE (reference sequence). The chain's CDR3 is CASSPGGSGGFQETQYF. In DNA, the CDR3 is TGTGCCAGCAGCCCGGGGGGTAGCGGGGGTTTCCAAGAGACCCAGTACTTC.

V usage is TRBV5-4 and J usage is TRBJ2-1, with a weak D call TRBD1 (5 bases). Germline CDR1 and CDR2: SGHNT and YYREEE (reference sequence). Trimming pared 4 bases from V and 13 bases from J, leaving 18 bases between. The CDR3 is 13 residues long. CDR3 protein: CASSNVSSGNQFF. The DNA of the CDR3 is TGTGCCAGCAGCAATGTCTCCTCAGGGAATCAGTTCTTC.

The V gene is TRBV5-1, the J gene TRBJ2-7; D gene unclear. Per the germline V gene, CDR1 is SGHRS and CDR2 is YFSETQ. The germline V and J ends were trimmed by 0 bases and 6 bases, with 13 bases remaining between them. This CDR3 spans 14 amino acids. The CDR3 DNA sequence: TGCGCCAGCAGCTTGGCGGTAGCCTCTCGCGAGCAGTACTTC. Its translation is CASSLAVASREQYF.

This rearrangement joins TRBV6-5 to TRBJ2-3, with D uncertain. CDR3 length: 12 amino acids. From germline, CDR1 is MNHEY and CDR2 SVGAGI. Trimming stripped 5 bases from V and 3 bases from J, with 6 bases between. The CDR3 coding sequence is TGTGCCAGCAGTACTATGACAGATACGCAGTATTTT. It codes for CASSTMTDTQYF.